Shown below are 21 T cell receptor beta chains from a single sample sequenced in a study of blood T cell repertoires in COVID-19. Generated by immunoSEQ multiplex PCR, the TCRdb table keeps only in-frame clones and is missing some. The top ten clones hold about 1.6% of a sample with about 250,000 clones, under 90% of them seen once. Material: PBMCs or T cells enriched from blood (not recorded which). The receptors here all came from a man aged 40-50 years who had recovered from COVID-19.

V is TRBV28 and J is TRBJ1-2, with no clear D. Germline lookup yields CDR1 MDHEN and CDR2 SYDVKM. The CDR3 extends over 14 amino acids. V gave up 4 bases and J gave up 5 bases, with 14 bases separating them. CDR3 residues: CASSSPRFAYGYTF. The CDR3 nucleotides read TGTGCCAGCAGTTCCCCGAGGTTCGCATATGGCTACACCTTC.

The rearrangement uses TRBV5-4 and TRBJ2-3; 7 positions match TRBD2. This CDR3 is 15 amino acids long. Germline V gene lookup returns CDR1 SGHNT and CDR2 YYREEE (reference sequence). The V gene end was trimmed by 0 bases and the J gene end by 2 bases; junction bases not matched to a gene: 3. Here the CDR3 DNA reads TGTGCCAGCAGCTTGGATAGCGGGTACACAGATACGCAGTATTTT. Encoded protein: CASSLDSGYTDTQYF.

J is TRBJ2-7 and V is TRBV18; perhaps TRBD1 as D (6 bases). This CDR3 is built from 16 residues. Trimming took 4 bases from V and 0 from J, leaving 16 bases between them. Germline CDR1 is KGHSH and CDR2 is LQKENI. Here the CDR3 DNA reads TGTGCCAGCTCACGCGAGACAGGAACCAGCTCCTACGAGCAGTACTTC. This gives the protein CASSRETGTSSYEQYF.

This rearrangement joins TRBV4-1 to TRBJ1-2; 9 bases agree with TRBD1. The germline gives CDR1 MGHRA, CDR2 YSYEKL. This CDR3 is 14 amino acids long. The J segment lost 3 bases and the V segment lost 4 bases, leaving 3 bases of the junction unmatched. In DNA, the CDR3 is TGCGCCAGCAGCCCGGGACAGGGCGACTATGGCTACACCTTC. The encoded protein is CASSPGQGDYGYTF.

This chain uses TRBV6-5 with TRBJ1-1; TRBD1 is a possible D gene (5 bases). V was clipped by 4 bases and J by 2 bases, with 11 bases between them. Germline CDR1 is MNHEY and CDR2 is SVGAGI. The CDR3 runs to 14 residues. The CDR3 sequence is CASSLRDSNTEAFF. The CDR3 region has the DNA TGTGCCAGCAGTTTGCGGGACTCCAACACTGAAGCTTTCTTT.

This chain joins TRBV6-4 and TRBJ2-1; the match to TRBD2 covers 12 bases. Unmatched junction bases numbered 1, after V lost 6 bases and J lost 7 bases. CDR3 length equals 13 residues. Germline V gives CDR1 MRHNA, CDR2 SNTAGT. CDR3 sequence reads: CASRTSGSNEQFF. The CDR3 DNA follows: TGTGCCAGCAGGACTAGCGGGAGTAATGAGCAGTTCTTC.

The chain has TRBV7-9 and TRBJ2-3, with 9 bases matching TRBD2. CDR1 is SEHNR and CDR2 is FQNEAQ in the germline V gene (reference sequence). After removal of 5 bases from V and 8 bases from J, the junction contained 11 bases not matched to a gene. The CDR3 extends over 15 amino acids. CDR3 DNA sequence: TGTGCCAGCAGCGCCCTGGGACTAGCAGGGGGTACGCAGTATTTT. Translation gives CASSALGLAGGTQYF.

The chain combines TRBV7-9 with TRBJ2-1; 8 bases match TRBD2. Trimming at V came to 6 bases and at J to 4 bases, leaving 8 bases not matched to a gene. This CDR3 is built from 15 residues. CDR1 and CDR2 (germline): SEHNR, FQNEAQ (reference sequence). The CDR3 DNA follows: TGTGCCAGCAGAAAGGTGCTAGCGGGTTACAATGAGCAGTTCTTC. Protein sequence: CASRKVLAGYNEQFF.

The V gene is TRBV3-1 (or the pseudogene TRBV3-2), the J gene TRBJ2-7, with D possibly being TRBD1 (5 bases). The CDR3 totals 14 residues. Germline CDR1 and CDR2: LGHDT and YNNKEL (reference sequence). The V gene lost 0 bases and the J gene lost 3 bases, with 9 bases spanning the gap. CDR3 region: CASSQDTQGYEQYF. CDR3 DNA sequence: TGTGCCAGCAGCCAAGATACGCAGGGCTACGAGCAGTACTTC.

The chain employs TRBV7-6 and TRBJ1-1; 8 bases are a match to TRBD1. The CDR3 is 15 amino acids. Germline loops: CDR1 SGHVS, CDR2 FNYEAQ. Losses at the gene ends were 4 bases for V and 4 bases for J; bases not matched to a gene: 8. Written as DNA, the CDR3 is TGTGCCAGCAGCTCCTCCCGACAGGGGTTCACTGAAGCTTTCTTT. It translates to CASSSSRQGFTEAFF.

The chain employs TRBV18 and TRBJ2-1, with D possibly matching TRBD2 (6 bases). This CDR3 spans 18 amino acids. V was trimmed by 6 bases and J by 0 bases, leaving 21 bases between them. Germline V gene lookup returns CDR1 KGHSH and CDR2 LQKENI. The CDR3 here is CASSRLSGWGSSYNEQFF. The CDR3 nucleotides are TGTGCCAGCTCCCGATTGAGCGGGTGGGGGAGCTCCTACAATGAGCAGTTCTTC.

The chain joins TRBV3-1 (or the pseudogene TRBV3-2) to TRBJ2-3, with TRBD2 identical over 10 bases. The CDR3 consists of 16 residues. The V gene end was trimmed by 1 base and the J gene end by 7 bases; junction bases not matched to a gene: 8. Germline V lookup: CDR1 LGHDT, CDR2 YNNKEL (reference sequence). As DNA, the CDR3 is TGTGCCAGCAGCCAAGGCACCGGGACTAGCGTTCATACGCAGTATTTT. This translates into CASSQGTGTSVHTQYF.

The chain carries TRBV5-1 and TRBJ1-2, with D perhaps matching TRBD1 (5 bases). In germline, CDR1 is SGHRS, CDR2 YFSETQ. Trimming shortened V by 0 bases and J by 1 base, and 7 bases separated the two germline ends. The CDR3 has 14 amino acids. CDR3 DNA: TGCGCCAGCAGCTTGGAGCAGGGTAACTATGGCTACACCTTC. It is translated as CASSLEQGNYGYTF.

CDR3 protein: CASSEGGWDGYTF. The CDR3 DNA follows: TGTGCCAGCAGTGAAGGCGGATGGGATGGCTACACCTTC. The J gene is TRBJ1-2, the V gene TRBV6-1; no clear D. The CDR3 covers 13 residues. V was pared by 1 base and J by 6 bases, with 9 bases between. Germline V gene data show CDR1 as MNHNS and CDR2 as SASEGT.

The CDR3 loop is CASSESGFNEKLFF. Here the CDR3 DNA reads TGCGCCAGCAGCGAGTCAGGATTTAATGAAAAACTGTTTTTT. The V and J genes are TRBV5-1 and TRBJ1-4; D ambiguous. Germline V CDR1 and CDR2: SGHRS, YFSETQ. V was trimmed by 4 bases and J by 4 bases, leaving 11 bases between them. The CDR3 has 14 residues.

This chain links TRBV2 with TRBJ1-6; weak D call: TRBD1 (5 bases). Germline CDR1 and CDR2: SNHLY and FYNNEI. Trimming shortened V by 6 bases and J by 4 bases, and 13 bases separated the two germline ends. The CDR3 spans 15 residues. CDR3: CASSTQGSYNSPLHF. The DNA for the CDR3 is TGTGCCAGCAGCACCCAGGGATCTTATAATTCACCCCTCCACTTT.

The genes are TRBV14 and TRBJ2-1, with 9 nucleotides matching TRBD1. Germline V gene data show CDR1 as SGHDN and CDR2 as FVKESK. The CDR3 contains 18 residues. The junction had 13 bases not matched to a gene; V was cut back by 1 base and J by 6 bases. Written as DNA, the CDR3 is TGTGCCAGCAGCCAAGCACCCCGAACAGGGGGCCGGGGCAATGAGCAGTTCTTC. This encodes CASSQAPRTGGRGNEQFF.

J is TRBJ1-3 and V is TRBV2; the match to TRBD1 covers 7 bases. Germline lookup yields CDR1 SNHLY and CDR2 FYNNEI. With V trimmed by 5 bases and J by 11 bases, 9 bases remained unmatched. CDR3 size: 13 residues. CDR3 nucleotides: TGTGCCAGCAGTATGACAGGGACAGCAGCCATATATTTT. It codes for CASSMTGTAAIYF.

The rearrangement joins TRBV6-5 to TRBJ1-2; the D gene is possibly TRBD1 (6 bases). Trimming took 0 bases from V and 6 from J, leaving 11 bases between them. The CDR3 covers 14 residues. Germline loops: CDR1 MNHEY, CDR2 SVGAGI. This CDR3 is CASSYSMAGDGYTF. In nucleotides, the CDR3 is TGTGCCAGCAGTTACTCGATGGCAGGGGATGGCTACACCTTC.

This clone was found once. This chain uses TRBV5-1 with TRBJ2-5; 8 positions match TRBD2. This CDR3 is built from 17 residues. Germline CDR1 reads SGHRS; CDR2 reads YFSETQ. Losses at the gene ends were 0 bases for V and 0 bases for J; bases not matched to a gene: 7. The CDR3 nucleotides read TGCGCCAGCAGCTTGGCCGTACTAGCGGAGTACCAAGAGACCCAGTACTTC. It codes for CASSLAVLAEYQETQYF.

V gene TRBV4-1 combines with J gene TRBJ2-7; 11 bases map to TRBD2. With 3 bases clipped from V and 2 bases from J, the junction kept 0 bases outside the gene matches. CDR1 and CDR2 (germline): MGHRA, YSYEKL. The CDR3 is 14 amino acids. The CDR3 bases are TGCGCCAGCAGCCAGACTAGCGGGACCTACGAGCAGTACTTC. It is translated as CASSQTSGTYEQYF.